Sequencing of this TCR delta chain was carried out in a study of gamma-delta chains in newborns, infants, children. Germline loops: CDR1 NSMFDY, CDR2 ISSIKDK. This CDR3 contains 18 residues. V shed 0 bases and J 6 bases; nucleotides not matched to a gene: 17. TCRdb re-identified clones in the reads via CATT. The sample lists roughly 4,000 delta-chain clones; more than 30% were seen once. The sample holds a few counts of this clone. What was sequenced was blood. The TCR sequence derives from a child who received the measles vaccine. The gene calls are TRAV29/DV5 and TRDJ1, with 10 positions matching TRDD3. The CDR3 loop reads CAASDFLLWGIQGNKLIF. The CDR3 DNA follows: TGTGCAGCAAGCGACTTCCTACTTTGGGGGATACAGGGGAATAAACTCATCTTT.